This T cell receptor (beta chain) was identified during a study of post-analysis software for immune sequencing data. The TCR beta cDNA libraries contained unique molecular identifiers. TCRdb called the PCR reads again in MiXCR, with one record for every CDR3 protein. This table has roughly 410,000 distinct CDR3 sequences, around a third appearing once. The CDR3 extends over 16 amino acids. V lost 8 bases and J lost 8, with 25 bases in between. Regarding this clonotype: The antigen remains undetermined.

Findings and caveats of the study: TRBV segments more frequent in patients than in controls numbered five and included TRBV5-6, TRBV5-1 and TRBV20-1.

V gene TRBV12-3 or TRBV12-4 combines with J gene TRBJ2-1; D unclear. The receptor's source is a girl aged 5-17 years with multiple sclerosis. The sequenced material came from blood. The CDR3 here is CASALIMRKGADEQFF. As DNA, the CDR3 is TGTGCCAGCGCCCTTATCATGAGGAAAGGAGCAGATGAGCAGTTCTTC.